The clone carrying this T cell receptor (beta chain) was seen only a few times. This sample stems from a study of T-cell memory formation after mild COVID-19. Study-level information: The TCR clusters were mostly specific to one donor.

With 5 bases clipped from V and 1 base from J, the junction kept 1 base outside the gene matches. The CDR3 has 14 residues. MiXCR, run by TCRdb on the 5' RACE reads, gives a single entry per CDR3 protein. The profile shows over 120,000 distinct CDR3 sequences, under 30% of them singletons. V and J are TRBV12-3 or TRBV12-4 and TRBJ1-1, with 10 nucleotides matching TRBD1. The receptor was derived from an adult woman who had mild COVID-19 (a few samples of this study predate the infection). Cell type and time point are not known. The sequenced sample consisted of PBMCs or a T cell subset sorted from them (not recorded which). CDR3 residues: CASSRDRGNTEAFF. CDR3 nucleotides: TGTGCCAGCAGTCGGGACAGGGGGAACACTGAAGCTTTCTTT.